This entry is about one T cell receptor (beta chain). This sample stems from a study of blood T cell repertoires in COVID-19. Study details: Nucleic acid was either cDNA or gDNA, and it came from T cells, B-cell-depleted T cells, or PBMCs.

Source study methods: Reference gene primers were amplified, and this amplification served to estimate nucleated cell counts. Sequencing was performed with immunoSEQ multiplex PCR; in TCRdb, only in-frame clones are kept and a portion is missing. Clone size and V and J calls were adopted from that table, with D and trimming inferred from the DNA. The sample includes around 200,000 clones, more than 70% seen only once; the top ten take 5% to 7%. In assigning cohorts, the study relied on participant-reported clinical history. The sequenced sample was PBMCs or T cells enriched from blood (not recorded which). The source is a man aged 40-55 years with acute COVID-19.

CDR3 nucleotides: TGCGCCAGCAGCTTATGGGGAGGCATGAACACTGAAGCTTTCTTT. This codes for CASSLWGGMNTEAFF. The J gene is TRBJ1-1, the V gene TRBV5-1; D ambiguous. V was clipped by 2 bases and J by 0 bases, with 11 bases between them. The length of the CDR3 is 15 residues. Germline-derived CDR1 and CDR2 are SGHRS and YFSETQ.